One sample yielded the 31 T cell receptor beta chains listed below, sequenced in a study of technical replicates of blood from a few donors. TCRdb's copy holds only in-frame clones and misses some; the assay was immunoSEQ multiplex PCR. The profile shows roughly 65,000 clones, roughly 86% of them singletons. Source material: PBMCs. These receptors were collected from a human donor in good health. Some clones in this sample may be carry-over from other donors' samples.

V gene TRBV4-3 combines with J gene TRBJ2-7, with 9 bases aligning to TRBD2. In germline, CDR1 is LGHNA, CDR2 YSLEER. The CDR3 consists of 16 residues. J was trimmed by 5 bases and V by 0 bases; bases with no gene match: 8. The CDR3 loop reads CASSQEISGRSHEQYF. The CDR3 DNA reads TGCGCCAGCAGCCAAGAGATTAGCGGGAGAAGCCACGAGCAGTACTTC.

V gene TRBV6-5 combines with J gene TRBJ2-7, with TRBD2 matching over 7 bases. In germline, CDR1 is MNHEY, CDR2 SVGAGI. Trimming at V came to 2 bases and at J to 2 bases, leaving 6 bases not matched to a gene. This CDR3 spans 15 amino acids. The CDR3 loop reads CASSYRASGTYEQYF. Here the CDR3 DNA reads TGTGCCAGCAGTTACCGGGCTAGCGGTACCTACGAGCAGTACTTC.

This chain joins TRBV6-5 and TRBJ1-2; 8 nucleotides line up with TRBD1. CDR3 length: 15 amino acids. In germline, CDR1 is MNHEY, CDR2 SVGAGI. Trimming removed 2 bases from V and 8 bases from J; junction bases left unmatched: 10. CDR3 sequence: CASSYREHNRGGYTF. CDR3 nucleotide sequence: TGTGCCAGCAGTTACCGAGAGCACAACAGGGGGGGCTACACCTTC.

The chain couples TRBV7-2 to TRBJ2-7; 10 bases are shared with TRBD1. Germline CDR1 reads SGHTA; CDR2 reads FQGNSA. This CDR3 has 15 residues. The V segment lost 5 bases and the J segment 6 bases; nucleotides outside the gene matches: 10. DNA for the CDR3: TGTGCCAGCAGCCCGTGGACAGGGGGGGGCCTCGAGCAGTACTTC. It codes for CASSPWTGGGLEQYF.

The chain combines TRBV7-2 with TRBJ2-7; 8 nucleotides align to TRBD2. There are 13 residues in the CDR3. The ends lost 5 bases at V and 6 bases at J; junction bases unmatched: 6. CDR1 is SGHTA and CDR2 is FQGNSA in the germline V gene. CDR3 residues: CASSPESGGEQYF. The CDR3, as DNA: TGTGCCAGCAGCCCTGAAAGCGGGGGCGAGCAGTACTTC.

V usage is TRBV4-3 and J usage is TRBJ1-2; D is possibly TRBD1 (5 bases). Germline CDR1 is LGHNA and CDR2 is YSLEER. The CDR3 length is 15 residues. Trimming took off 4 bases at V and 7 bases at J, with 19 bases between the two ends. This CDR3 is CASSPQRQISGGYTF. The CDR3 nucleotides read TGCGCCAGCAGCCCCCAACGACAGATATCAGGTGGCTACACCTTC.

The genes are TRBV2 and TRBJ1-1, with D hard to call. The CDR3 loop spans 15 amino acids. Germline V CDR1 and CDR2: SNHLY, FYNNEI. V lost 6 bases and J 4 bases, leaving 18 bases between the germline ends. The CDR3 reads CASSADPDRGTEAFF. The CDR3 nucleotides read TGTGCCAGCAGCGCAGACCCGGACCGGGGCACTGAAGCTTTCTTT.

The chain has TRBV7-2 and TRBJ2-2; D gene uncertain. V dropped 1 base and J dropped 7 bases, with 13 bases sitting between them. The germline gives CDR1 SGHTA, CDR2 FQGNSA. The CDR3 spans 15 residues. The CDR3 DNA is TGTGCCAGCAGCTTAGAGTCTAGTATGAGCGGGGAGCTGTTTTTT. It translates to CASSLESSMSGELFF.

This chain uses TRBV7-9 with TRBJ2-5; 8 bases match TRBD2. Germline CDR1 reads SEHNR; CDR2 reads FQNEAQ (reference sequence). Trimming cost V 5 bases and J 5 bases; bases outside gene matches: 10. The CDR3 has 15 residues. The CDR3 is CASSPVRGGPETQYF. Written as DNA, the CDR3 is TGTGCCAGCAGCCCTGTCCGGGGGGGCCCGGAGACCCAGTACTTC. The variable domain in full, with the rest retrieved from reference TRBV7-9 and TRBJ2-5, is DTGVSQNPRHKITKRGQNVTFRCDPISEHNRLYWYRQTLGQGPEFLTYFQNEAQLEKSRLLSDRFSAERPKGSFSTLEIQRTEQGDSAMYLCASSPVRGGPETQYFGPGTRLLVL.

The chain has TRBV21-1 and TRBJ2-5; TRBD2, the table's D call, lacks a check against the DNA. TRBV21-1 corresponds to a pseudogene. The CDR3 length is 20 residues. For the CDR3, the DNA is TGTGCCAGCAGCCGCCCCTGGCGGGGGTGCCCCGCGGGGTACCAAGAGACCCAGTACTTC. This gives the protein CASSRPWRGCPAGYQETQYF.

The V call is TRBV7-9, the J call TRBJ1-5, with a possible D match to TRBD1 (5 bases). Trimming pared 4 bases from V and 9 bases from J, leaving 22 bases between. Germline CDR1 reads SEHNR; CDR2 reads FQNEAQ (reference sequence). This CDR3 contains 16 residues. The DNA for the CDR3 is TGTGCCAGCAGCTGGGGCAGGCCCAACCTCTTTCGGCCCCAGCATTTT. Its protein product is CASSWGRPNLFRPQHF. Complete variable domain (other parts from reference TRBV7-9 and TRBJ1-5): DTGVSQNPRHKITKRGQNVTFRCDPISEHNRLYWYRQTLGQGPEFLTYFQNEAQLEKSRLLSDRFSAERPKGSFSTLEIQRTEQGDSAMYLCASSWGRPNLFRPQHFGDGTRLSIL.

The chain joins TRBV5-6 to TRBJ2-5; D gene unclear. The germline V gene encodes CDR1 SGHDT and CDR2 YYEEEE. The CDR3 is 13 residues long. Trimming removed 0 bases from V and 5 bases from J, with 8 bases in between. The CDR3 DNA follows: TGTGCCAGCAGCTTGGGGGCAGGCGAGACCCAGTACTTC. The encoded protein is CASSLGAGETQYF.

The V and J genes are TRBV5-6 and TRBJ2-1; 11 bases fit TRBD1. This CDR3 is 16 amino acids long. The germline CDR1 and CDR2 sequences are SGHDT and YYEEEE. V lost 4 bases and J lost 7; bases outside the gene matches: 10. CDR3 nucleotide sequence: TGTGCCAGCAGCAAGGACAGGGGGCAGGTTTGGAATGAGCAGTTCTTC. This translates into CASSKDRGQVWNEQFF. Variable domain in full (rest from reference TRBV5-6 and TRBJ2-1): DAGVTQSPTHLIKTRGQQVTLRCSPKSGHDTVSWYQQALGQGPQFIFQYYEEEERQRGNFPDRFSGHQFPNYSSELNVNALLLGDSALYLCASSKDRGQVWNEQFFGPGTRLTVL.

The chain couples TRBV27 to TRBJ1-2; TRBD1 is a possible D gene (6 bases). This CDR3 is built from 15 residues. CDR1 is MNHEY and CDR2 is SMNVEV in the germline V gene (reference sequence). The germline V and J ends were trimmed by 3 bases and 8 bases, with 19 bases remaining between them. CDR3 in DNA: TGTGCCAGCAGTTTGGGGCCGAACACAGGGAGCGGCTACACCTTC. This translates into CASSLGPNTGSGYTF.

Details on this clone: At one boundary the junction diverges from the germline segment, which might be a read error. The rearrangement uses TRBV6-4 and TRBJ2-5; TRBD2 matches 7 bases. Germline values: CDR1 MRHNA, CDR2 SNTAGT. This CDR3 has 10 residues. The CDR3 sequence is CASTLAVRNF. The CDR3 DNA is TGTGCCAGCACCCTAGCGGTTAGGAACTTC.

Here the CDR3 DNA reads TGTGCCTGGAGTGTACTAAGGGGGAGAAAGGAAAAACTGTTTTTT. This gives the protein CAWSVLRGRKEKLFF. The V call is TRBV30, the J call TRBJ1-4; tentative D call: TRBD1 (6 bases). CDR3 length: 15 amino acids. Trimming removed 0 bases at V and 8 bases at J, with 16 bases between. In germline, CDR1 is GTSNPN, CDR2 SVGIG (reference sequence).

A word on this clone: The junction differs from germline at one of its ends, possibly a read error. The CDR3 is CASSQEALVGETQYF. As DNA, the CDR3 is TGCGCCAGCAGTCAAGAGGCACTAGTCGGGGAGACCCAGTACTTC. The chain uses TRBV4-1 and TRBJ2-5; tentatively, D is TRBD2 (5 bases). There are 15 residues in the CDR3. CDR1 and CDR2 (germline): MGHRA, YSYEKL.

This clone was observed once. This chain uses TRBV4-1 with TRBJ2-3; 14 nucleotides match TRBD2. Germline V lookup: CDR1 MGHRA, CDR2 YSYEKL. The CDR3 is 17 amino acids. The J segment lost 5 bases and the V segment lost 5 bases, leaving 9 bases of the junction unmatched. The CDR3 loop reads CASSASTSGGAQDTQYF. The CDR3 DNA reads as TGCGCCAGCAGCGCCTCGACTAGCGGGGGGGCTCAAGATACGCAGTATTTT.

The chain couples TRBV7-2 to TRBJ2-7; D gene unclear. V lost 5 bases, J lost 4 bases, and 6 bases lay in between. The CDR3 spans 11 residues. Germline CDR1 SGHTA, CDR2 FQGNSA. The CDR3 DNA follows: TGTGCCAGCAGCCGCGCATACGAGCAGTACTTC. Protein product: CASSRAYEQYF.

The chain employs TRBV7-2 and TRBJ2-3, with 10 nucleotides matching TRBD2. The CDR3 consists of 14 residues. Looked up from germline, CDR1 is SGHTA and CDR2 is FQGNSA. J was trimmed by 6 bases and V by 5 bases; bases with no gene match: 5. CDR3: CASSLGLAADTQYF. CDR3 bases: TGTGCCAGCAGCCTAGGACTAGCGGCGGATACGCAGTATTTT.

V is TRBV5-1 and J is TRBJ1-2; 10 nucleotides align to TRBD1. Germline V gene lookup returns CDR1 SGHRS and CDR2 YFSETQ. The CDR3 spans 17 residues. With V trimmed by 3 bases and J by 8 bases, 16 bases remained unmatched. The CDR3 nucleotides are TGCGCCAGCAGCTCCGTTCTGACAGGGGGCTCACACGGGGGCTACACCTTC. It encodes CASSSVLTGGSHGGYTF.

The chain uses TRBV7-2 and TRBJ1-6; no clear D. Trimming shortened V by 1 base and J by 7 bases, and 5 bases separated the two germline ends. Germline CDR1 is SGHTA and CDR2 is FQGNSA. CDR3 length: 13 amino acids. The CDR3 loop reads CASSLGQNSPLHF. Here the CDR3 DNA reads TGTGCCAGCAGCTTAGGGCAAAATTCACCCCTCCACTTT.

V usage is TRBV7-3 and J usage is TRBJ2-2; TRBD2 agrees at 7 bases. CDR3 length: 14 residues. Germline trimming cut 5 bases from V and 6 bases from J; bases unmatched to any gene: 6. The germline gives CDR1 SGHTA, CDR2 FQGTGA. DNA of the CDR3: TGTGCCAGCAGCCTTACTAGCGTCTCCGGGGAGCTGTTTTTT. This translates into CASSLTSVSGELFF.

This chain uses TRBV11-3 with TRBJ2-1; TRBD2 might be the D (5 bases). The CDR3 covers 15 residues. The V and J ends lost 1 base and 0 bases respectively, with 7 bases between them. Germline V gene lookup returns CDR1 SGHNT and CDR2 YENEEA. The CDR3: CASSLAGSSYNEQFF. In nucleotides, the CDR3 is TGTGCCAGCAGCTTAGCGGGAAGCTCCTACAATGAGCAGTTCTTC.

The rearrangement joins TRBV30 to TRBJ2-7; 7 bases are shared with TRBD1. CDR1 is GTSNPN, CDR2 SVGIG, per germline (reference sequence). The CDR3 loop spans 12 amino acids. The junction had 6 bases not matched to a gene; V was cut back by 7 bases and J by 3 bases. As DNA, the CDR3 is TGTGCCTTTAACAGGGGCCTCTACGAGCAGTACTTC. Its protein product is CAFNRGLYEQYF.

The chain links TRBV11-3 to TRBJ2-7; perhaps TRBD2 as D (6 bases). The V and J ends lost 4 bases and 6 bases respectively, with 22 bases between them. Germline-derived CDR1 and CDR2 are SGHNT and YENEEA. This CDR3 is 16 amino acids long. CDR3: CASSYSDRESFCEQYF. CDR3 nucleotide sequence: TGTGCCAGCAGCTACTCTGACCGGGAGAGTTTCTGCGAGCAGTACTTC.

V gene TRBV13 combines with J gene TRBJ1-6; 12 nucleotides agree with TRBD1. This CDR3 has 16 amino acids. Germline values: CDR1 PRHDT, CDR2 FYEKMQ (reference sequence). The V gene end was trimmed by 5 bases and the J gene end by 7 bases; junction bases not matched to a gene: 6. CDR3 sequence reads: CASSPGTGGINSPLHF. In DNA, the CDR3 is TGTGCCAGCAGCCCGGGGACAGGGGGCATCAATTCACCCCTCCACTTT.

The CDR3 DNA reads as TGTGCCAGCAGCGGACAGACAGGGGATTCTAATTCACCCCTCCACTTT. Encoded protein: CASSGQTGDSNSPLHF. V gene TRBV5-6 combines with J gene TRBJ1-6; 8 bases match TRBD1. The CDR3 spans 16 residues. Per the germline V gene, CDR1 is SGHDT and CDR2 is YYEEEE. V lost 4 bases, J lost 6 bases, and 9 bases stayed unmatched.

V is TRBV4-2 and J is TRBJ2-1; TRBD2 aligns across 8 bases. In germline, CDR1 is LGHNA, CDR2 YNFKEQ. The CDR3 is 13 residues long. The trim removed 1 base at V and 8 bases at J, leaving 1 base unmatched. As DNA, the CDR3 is TGTGCCAGCAGCCAAGTCGGGGGGGATGAGCAGTTCTTC. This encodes CASSQVGGDEQFF.

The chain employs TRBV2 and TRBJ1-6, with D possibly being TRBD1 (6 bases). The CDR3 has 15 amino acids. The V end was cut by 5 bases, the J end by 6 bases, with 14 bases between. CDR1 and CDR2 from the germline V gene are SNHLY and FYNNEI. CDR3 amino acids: CASSRTESLNSPLHF. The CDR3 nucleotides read TGTGCCAGCAGTCGGACAGAGTCCCTTAATTCACCCCTCCACTTT.

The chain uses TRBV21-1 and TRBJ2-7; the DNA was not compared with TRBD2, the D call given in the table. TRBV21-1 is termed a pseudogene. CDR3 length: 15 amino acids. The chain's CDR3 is CASSKVERNPYEQYF. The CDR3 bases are TGTGCCAGCAGCAAAGTTGAGCGGAACCCCTACGAGCAGTACTTC.